This T cell receptor beta chain was documented in a study of identical twins. Germline CDR1 reads SGHTA; CDR2 reads FQGNSA. V lost 5 bases, J lost 3 bases, and 9 bases stayed unmatched. The CDR3 consists of 15 residues. Study-wide findings and caveats: Twin pairs' shared out-of-frame alpha sequences were enriched in low generation probability. Out-of-frame beta sequences exhibited a weaker degree of excess twin sharing.

TCRdb re-derived calls from the 5' RACE reads in MiXCR, one entry per CDR3 protein. The table includes approximately 470,000 distinct CDR3 sequences, over 12% detected once. In this sample, this clonotype turned up a few times. Its target is unknown. The same sample was also studied in work on yellow fever vaccine responses in identical twins.

The V gene is TRBV7-2, the J gene TRBJ2-7, with 8 bases lining up with TRBD1. This receptor was obtained from a woman under 30 in good health. The material sequenced was CD4+ T cells sorted from blood. The CDR3 region is CASSPWTGLVYEQYF. CDR3 sequence (DNA): TGTGCCAGCAGCCCCTGGACAGGGTTGGTCTACGAGCAGTACTTC.